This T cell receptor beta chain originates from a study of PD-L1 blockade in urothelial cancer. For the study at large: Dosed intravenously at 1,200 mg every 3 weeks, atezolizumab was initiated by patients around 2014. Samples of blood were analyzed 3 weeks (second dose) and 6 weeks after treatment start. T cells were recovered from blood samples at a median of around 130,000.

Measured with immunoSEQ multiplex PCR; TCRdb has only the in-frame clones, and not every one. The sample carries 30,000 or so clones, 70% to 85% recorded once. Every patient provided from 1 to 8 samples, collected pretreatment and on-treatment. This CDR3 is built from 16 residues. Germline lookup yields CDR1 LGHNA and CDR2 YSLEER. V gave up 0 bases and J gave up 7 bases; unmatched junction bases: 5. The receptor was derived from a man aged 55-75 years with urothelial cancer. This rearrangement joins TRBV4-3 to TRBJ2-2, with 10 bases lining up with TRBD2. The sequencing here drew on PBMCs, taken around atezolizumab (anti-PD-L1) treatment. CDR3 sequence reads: CASSQESGGAGGELFF. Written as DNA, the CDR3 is TGCGCCAGCAGCCAAGAGAGCGGGGGGGCTGGCGGGGAGCTGTTTTTT.